These T cell receptor beta chains were read from a single sample in a study of shared clonotypes between healthy human individuals. The method was immunoSEQ multiplex PCR; TCRdb's version includes in-frame clones alone and lacks a portion of them. The sample consists of roughly 2.5 million clones, about 92% of them appearing once. Material: naive CD4+ T cells sorted from blood. The receptors come from a man between 18 and 35 years old in good health. Both conserved end residues are part of each CDR3. D genes are given only for firm matches. A row's size may be missing; if present it is once, few, many or a size class.

j_call	clone_size	d_call	v_call	cdr3_length	cdr3_nt	cdr3_aa
TRBJ2-7	NA	NA	TRBV11-2	14	TGTGCCAGCAGCTTAGCACTAGCCGCCTACGAGCAGTACTTC	CASSLALAAYEQYF
TRBJ2-7	NA	NA	TRBV6-5	14	TGTGCCAGCAGAGTAGTGTTGAGCTCCTACGAGCAGTACTTC	CASRVVLSSYEQYF
TRBJ2-7	NA	TRBD2	TRBV5-5	13	TGTGCCAGCAGACTAGCGGGAGTTTACGAGCAGTACTTC	CASRLAGVYEQYF
TRBJ2-7	once	TRBD2	TRBV18	17	TGTGCCAGCTCAAAACTGGGACTAGCGGAGCAAACCTACGAGCAGTACTTC	CASSKLGLAEQTYEQYF
TRBJ1-1	NA	NA	TRBV6-5	14	TGTGCCAGCTCGAGAACGACAGGGAACACTGAAGCTTTCTTT	CASSRTTGNTEAFF
TRBJ1-2	NA	TRBD1	TRBV2	15	TGTGCCAGCAGCACAACAGGACAGGCCCCCCATGGCTACACCTTC	CASSTTGQAPHGYTF
TRBJ2-3	NA	TRBD1	TRBV9	19	TGTGCCAGCAGCGTAAAGAGATCCGGGACAGGGTCTAGCACAGATACGCAGTATTTT	CASSVKRSGTGSSTDTQYF
TRBJ1-1	NA	NA	TRBV5-6	15	TGTGCCAGCAGCATGCACGGGGGTCCGAACACTGAAGCTTTCTTT	CASSMHGGPNTEAFF
TRBJ1-2	NA	NA	TRBV5-1	12	TGCGCCAGCAGCTCGGATAACTATGGCTACACCTTC	CASSSDNYGYTF
TRBJ2-7	NA	TRBD2	TRBV7-2	14	TGTGCCAGCAGCTTCGCTAGCGGGAGCTACGAGCAGTACTTC	CASSFASGSYEQYF
TRBJ2-7	NA	TRBD1	TRBV7-9	19	TGTGCCAGCAGCTTGGTACTCCGAGCCGGGACAGGGGCAAACCACGAGCAGTACTTC	CASSLVLRAGTGANHEQYF
TRBJ2-7	NA	NA	TRBV7-2	15	TGTGCCAGCAGCTTATTCACAACCCTTTCCTACGAGCAGTACTTC	CASSLFTTLSYEQYF
TRBJ2-7	NA	TRBD1	TRBV7-3	16	TGTGCCAGCAGCGCGTTACGGGACAGGGAATCCTACGAGCAGTACTTC	CASSALRDRESYEQYF
TRBJ2-2	NA	NA	TRBV18	16	TGTGCCAGCTCACCACCGGGGGGACGACAGACCGGGGAGCTGTTTTTT	CASSPPGGRQTGELFF
TRBJ1-6	few	NA	TRBV19	16	TGTGCCAGTAGTCCCCAGGGGAGCTCCTATAATTCACCCCTCCACTTT	CASSPQGSSYNSPLHF
TRBJ2-7	NA	NA	TRBV6-6	14	TGTGCCAGCAGTCCCCGGGAGAGCTCCTACGAGCAGTACTTC	CASSPRESSYEQYF
TRBJ2-5	NA	TRBD2	TRBV27	17	TGTGCCAGCAGTTTTCGGGCGGGGGGTCTCTACCAAGAGACCCAGTACTTC	CASSFRAGGLYQETQYF
TRBJ1-5	NA	NA	TRBV7-2	14	TGTGCCAGCAGCTCGTCGGGGGCTAATCAGCCCCAGCATTTT	CASSSSGANQPQHF
TRBJ2-7	NA	TRBD1	TRBV18	14	TGTGCCAGCTCTCTCATACAGGGGAACGACGAGCAGTACTTC	CASSLIQGNDEQYF
TRBJ1-6	NA	TRBD1	TRBV30	16	TGTGCCTGGAGCCCTCCTACAGGGGGATATAATTCACCCCTCCACTTT	CAWSPPTGGYNSPLHF
TRBJ2-7	NA	NA	TRBV5-5	14	TGTGCCAGCAGCCAGGGCCCGAGCTCCTACGAGCAGTACTTC	CASSQGPSSYEQYF
TRBJ2-5	NA	NA	TRBV4-2	14	TGTGCCAGCAGCCAAGATTTGGGTTCCGAGACCCAGTACTTC	CASSQDLGSETQYF
TRBJ2-7	NA	NA	TRBV19	15	TGTGCCAGTAGTAGGACAGTGGAGGGATCCTACGAGCAGTACTTC	CASSRTVEGSYEQYF
TRBJ2-7	NA	TRBD2	TRBV6-1	14	TGTGCCACCAAACTAGCGGGAGTCTCCTACGAGCAGTACTTC	CATKLAGVSYEQYF